This TCR beta chain emerged from a study of CD8 T cells in Susac syndrome. J was trimmed by 5 bases and V by 0 bases; bases with no gene match: 1. The CDR3 is made up of 13 amino acids. CDR1 is SEHNR and CDR2 is FQNEAQ in the germline V gene (reference sequence). It was with random hexamers that about 0.45 to 1 ug RNA was reverse transcribed. MiXCR, applied by TCRdb to the immunoSEQ multiplex PCR reads, yields one record per CDR3 protein. This sample has over 120,000 distinct CDR3 sequences; just under 95% occur once, and the top ten carry 0.14%. The sample consisted of CD4+ T cells from PBMCs. The TCR was taken from a human donor with Susac syndrome. J is TRBJ2-7 and V is TRBV7-9; 7 positions agree with TRBD2. The CDR3 DNA is TGTGCCAGCAGCTTAGCGGGACTAAACGAGCAGTACTTC. Translating gives CASSLAGLNEQYF.